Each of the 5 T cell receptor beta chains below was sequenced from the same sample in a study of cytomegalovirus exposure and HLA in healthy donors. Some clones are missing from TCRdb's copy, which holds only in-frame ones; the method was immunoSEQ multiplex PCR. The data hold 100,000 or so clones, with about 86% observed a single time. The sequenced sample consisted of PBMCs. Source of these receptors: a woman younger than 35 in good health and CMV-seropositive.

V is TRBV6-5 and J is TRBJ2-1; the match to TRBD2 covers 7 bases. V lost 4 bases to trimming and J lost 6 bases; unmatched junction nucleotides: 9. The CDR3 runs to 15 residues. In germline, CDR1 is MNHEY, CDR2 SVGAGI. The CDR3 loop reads CASSSAGGSSNEQFF. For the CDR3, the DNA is TGTGCCAGCAGTTCTGCGGGCGGGAGTTCCAATGAGCAGTTCTTC.

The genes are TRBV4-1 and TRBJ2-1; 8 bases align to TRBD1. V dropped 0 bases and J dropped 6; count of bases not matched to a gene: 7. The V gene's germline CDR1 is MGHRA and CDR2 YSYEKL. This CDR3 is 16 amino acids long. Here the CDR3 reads CASSQEKGQGFNEQFF. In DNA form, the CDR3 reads TGCGCCAGCAGCCAAGAGAAAGGACAGGGATTCAATGAGCAGTTCTTC.

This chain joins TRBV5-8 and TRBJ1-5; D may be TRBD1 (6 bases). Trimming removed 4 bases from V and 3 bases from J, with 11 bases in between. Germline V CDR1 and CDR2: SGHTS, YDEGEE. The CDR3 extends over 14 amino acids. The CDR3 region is CASSTRDTNQPQHF. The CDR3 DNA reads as TGTGCCAGCAGCACACGGGACACCAATCAGCCCCAGCATTTT.

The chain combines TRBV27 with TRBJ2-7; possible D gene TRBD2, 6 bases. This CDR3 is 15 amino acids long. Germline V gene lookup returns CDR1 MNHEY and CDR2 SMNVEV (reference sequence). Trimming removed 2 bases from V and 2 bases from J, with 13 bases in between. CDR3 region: CASSLGWRGPYEQYF. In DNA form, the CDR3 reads TGTGCCAGCAGTTTAGGTTGGCGGGGACCCTACGAGCAGTACTTC.

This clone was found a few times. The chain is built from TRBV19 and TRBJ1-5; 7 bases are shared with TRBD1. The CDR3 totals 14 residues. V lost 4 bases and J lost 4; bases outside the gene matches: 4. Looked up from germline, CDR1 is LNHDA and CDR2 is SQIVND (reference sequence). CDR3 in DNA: TGTGCCAGTAGTACGGGACAGTCGAATCAGCCCCAGCATTTT. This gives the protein CASSTGQSNQPQHF.